These 5 T cell receptor beta chains were sequenced from one sample in a study of blood T cell repertoires in COVID-19. The method was immunoSEQ multiplex PCR; TCRdb's version includes in-frame clones alone and lacks a portion of them. The sample lists roughly 100,000 clones, approximately 89% occurring once. The sample taken for sequencing was peripheral blood. The receptor set was obtained from a man of 80 years or more with acute or convalescent COVID-19.

The chain employs TRBV11-1 and TRBJ1-1; weak D call: TRBD1 (6 bases). Trimming left V 5 bases short and J 0 bases short, with 10 bases between. This CDR3 is built from 14 residues. CDR1 and CDR2 (germline): SGHAT, FQDESV (reference sequence). The CDR3 bases are TGTGCCAGCAGCGATCAGGGGATGAACACTGAAGCTTTCTTT. Protein product: CASSDQGMNTEAFF.

The V call is TRBV30, the J call TRBJ2-5; TRBD2 matches at 8 bases. This CDR3 region has 16 residues. V was clipped by 2 bases and J by 6 bases; unmatched bases: 14. Germline values: CDR1 GTSNPN, CDR2 SVGIG (reference sequence). The CDR3 sequence is CAWSLKSSGKGKTQYF. For the CDR3, the DNA is TGTGCCTGGAGTCTCAAAAGTAGCGGGAAGGGAAAGACCCAGTACTTC.

J is TRBJ1-6 and V is TRBV14, with 7 bases fitting TRBD1. CDR3 length: 14 residues. After removal of 5 bases from V and 9 bases from J, the junction contained 7 bases not matched to a gene. Looked up from germline, CDR1 is SGHDN and CDR2 is FVKESK. Written as DNA, the CDR3 is TGTGCCAGCAGCTTACAGACAGGGAGTTCACCCCTCCACTTT. The encoded protein is CASSLQTGSSPLHF. Using reference TRBV14 and TRBJ1-6 for the parts outside the CDR3, the full variable domain is EAGVTQFPSHSVIEKGQTVTLRCDPISGHDNLYWYRRVMGKEIKFLLHFVKESKQDESGMPNNRFLAERTGGTYSTLKVQPAELEDSGVYFCASSLQTGSSPLHFGNGTRLTVT.

This clone appeared a single time. This chain connects TRBV2 to TRBJ2-7; 7 nucleotides align to TRBD1. CDR1 and CDR2 (germline): SNHLY, FYNNEI. The V gene end was trimmed by 6 bases and the J gene end by 6 bases; junction bases not matched to a gene: 8. This CDR3 is built from 13 residues. The CDR3, as DNA: TGTGCCAGCAGGGGGACAGCCAGGGGCGAGCAGTACTTC. Translating gives CASRGTARGEQYF.

The gene calls are TRBV7-8 and TRBJ1-2; tentative D call: TRBD1 (5 bases). CDR1 and CDR2 (germline): SGHVS, FQNEAQ. This CDR3 has 15 residues. V was pared by 0 bases and J by 2 bases, with 10 bases between. CDR3 loop: CASSLAAGGNYGYTF. CDR3 in DNA: TGTGCCAGCAGCTTAGCGGCGGGGGGAAACTATGGCTACACCTTC.